This note documents a single T cell receptor beta chain sequence. This specimen comes from a study of blood T cell repertoires in COVID-19. For the study at large: The United States, Italy and Spain provided the acute and convalescent COVID-19 samples.

This CDR3 is 17 amino acids long. V lost 5 bases and J lost 4; bases outside the gene matches: 9. Germline values: CDR1 SEHNR, CDR2 FQNEAQ (reference sequence). The table came from immunoSEQ multiplex PCR; TCRdb's copy has only in-frame clones and leaves some out. This repertoire shows around 300,000 clones, roughly 80% found once; its top ten account for roughly 10%. The sequencing sample was made of peripheral blood. The clonotype originates from a woman aged 45-65 years who had recovered from COVID-19. This sequence joins TRBV7-9 and TRBJ1-4; 11 nucleotides line up with TRBD1. The CDR3 DNA is TGTGCCAGCAGCGCCGGGACAGGGGGAAGCGGTAATGAAAAACTGTTTTTT. It codes for CASSAGTGGSGNEKLFF. The complete variable domain, with remaining parts taken from reference TRBV7-9 and TRBJ1-4, reads DTGVSQNPRHKITKRGQNVTFRCDPISEHNRLYWYRQTLGQGPEFLTYFQNEAQLEKSRLLSDRFSAERPKGSFSTLEIQRTEQGDSAMYLCASSAGTGGSGNEKLFFGSGTQLSVL.